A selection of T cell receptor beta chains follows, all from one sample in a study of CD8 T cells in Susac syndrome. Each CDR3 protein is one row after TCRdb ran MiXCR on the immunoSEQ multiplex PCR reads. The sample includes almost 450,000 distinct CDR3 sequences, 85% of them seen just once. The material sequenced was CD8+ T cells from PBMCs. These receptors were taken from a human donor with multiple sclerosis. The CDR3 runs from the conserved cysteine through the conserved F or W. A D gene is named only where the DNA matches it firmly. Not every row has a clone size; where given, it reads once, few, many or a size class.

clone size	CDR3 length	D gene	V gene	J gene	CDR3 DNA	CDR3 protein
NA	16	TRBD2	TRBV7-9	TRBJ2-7	TGTGCCAGCAGCTTAGGCTCTCTAGCGGGATTCCCCGAGCAGTACTTC	CASSLGSLAGFPEQYF
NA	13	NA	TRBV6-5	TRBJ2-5	TGTGCCAGCGTTAGCCGGGGCCTGGAGACCCAGTACTTC	CASVSRGLETQYF
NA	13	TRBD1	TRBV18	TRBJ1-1	TGTGCCAGCTCAAGACAGGGCGACACTGAAGCTTTCTTT	CASSRQGDTEAFF
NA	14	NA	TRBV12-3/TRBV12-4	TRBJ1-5	TGTGCCAGCAGTTTATTTCTCGCCGGTCAGCCCCAGCATTTT	CASSLFLAGQPQHF
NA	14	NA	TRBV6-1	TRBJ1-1	TGTGCCAGCCTACCCTACACAGGGAACACTGAAGCTTTCTTT	CASLPYTGNTEAFF
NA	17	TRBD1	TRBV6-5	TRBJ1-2	TGTGCCAGCAGCTACTGGGACAGGGGACGGTACGACTATGGCTACACCTTC	CASSYWDRGRYDYGYTF
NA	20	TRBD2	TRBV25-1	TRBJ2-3	TGTGCCAGCAGTGTTCATGGGACTAGCGGGAGGGCCCTCGGCACAGATACGCAGTATTTT	CASSVHGTSGRALGTDTQYF
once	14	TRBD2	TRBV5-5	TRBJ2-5	TGTGCCAGCAGCTTTTGGAGCGGGAAAGAGACCCAGTACTTC	CASSFWSGKETQYF
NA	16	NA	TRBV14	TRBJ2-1	TGTGCCAGCAGCCAACAGGTCGGTCATACATACAATGAGCAGTTCTTC	CASSQQVGHTYNEQFF
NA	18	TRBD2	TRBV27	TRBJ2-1	TGTGCCAGCAGTATGATCTTCGGGACCAGCGGGAGTTACAATGAGCAGTTCTTC	CASSMIFGTSGSYNEQFF
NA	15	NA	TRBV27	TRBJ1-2	TGTGCCAGCAGTTTTGGGCCAGTCGGTAACTATGGCTACACCTTC	CASSFGPVGNYGYTF
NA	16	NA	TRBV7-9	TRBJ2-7	TGTGCCAGCAAGGGTTACCGGGACCCATACCCCCTGGAGCAGTACTTC	CASKGYRDPYPLEQYF
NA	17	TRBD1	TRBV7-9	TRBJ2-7	TGTGCCAGCAGCTCATGGGCGGGTGACAGGGAACCTAGGGAGCAGTACTTC	CASSSWAGDREPREQYF
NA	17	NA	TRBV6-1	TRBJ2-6	TGTGCCAGCAGTGACCACCTCGAGGTCACTGGGGCCAACGTCCTGACTTTC	CASSDHLEVTGANVLTF